The present entry profiles one T cell receptor beta chain with its context. It lacks a known antigen. Base qualities are not at hand, and no much larger clone is one base apart. Libraries of naive CD8 T cells were generated from about 19,000 to 1,100,000 sorted cells, with 10%, 30% or 50% of the purified RNA used. On a BD FACSAria II, naive CD8 T cells were FACS-sorted as CD8+CD4-CCR7+CD45RA+ and collected into RLT Plus buffer. To test detection sensitivity, Jurkat RNA equivalent to nine to ten TCR copies was spiked into samples of about 18,000-1,000,000 naive CD8 T cells. CD8 T cells were enriched with RosetteSep CD8+ T Cell Enrichment Cocktail and Ficoll-Paque, followed by ACK red cell lysis. The data were taken from a study of molecular identifiers for immune sequencing clone quantification (dated by TCRdb to between 2018 and 2020). Broadly, across the study: In a replicate experiment, RNA from around 20,000 or 100,000 naive CD8 T cells was split into five aliquots, four of which were sequenced. CD8 T cells were used in a methods study to benchmark molecular-identifier clustering-based TCR repertoire sequencing (MIDCIRS) and TCR RNA copy counting. Findings and caveats that apply to the study as a whole: Identical TCR molecules sharing a barcode could cause highly expanded clone sizes to be underestimated. Spiked-in Jurkat TCR RNA (around 9 copies' worth), which is not part of the donor repertoire, was contained in the naive libraries. About three recovered TCR RNA copies per cell were obtained by modeling, versus roughly 9.7 by digital PCR, implying a capture efficiency of approximately 30%. When barcode sub-clustering was left out, chimeric consensus sequences inflated TCR diversity, with chimeras reaching as high as 47%. In CMV-specific effector cells, over 99% of molecules were held by clones above 20 RNA copies, whereas under 1% of molecules were held by such clones in naive cells. A single cell's worth of spiked-in Jurkat TCR RNA was reported detectable even among approximately 930,000 naive CD8 T cells.

The CDR3, from cysteine to phenylalanine, totals 15 residues. The DNA shown is the 45-base CDR3, in frame from base 1. V trim: 2 bases; J trim: 9 bases; unmatched bases: 13. The germline V gene yields SGHVS for CDR1 and FNYEAQ for CDR2. Library preparation employed PCR. Data came from a NextSeq 500. Preparation of bulk TCR libraries followed a previously described approach, with the TCR primers listed in Table S5. Purification of total RNA was performed with the Qiagen AllPrep DNA/RNA kit. Before analysis, reads from multiple sequencing runs of one library were combined. In the paper's pipeline: Reads were retained only if the reads had an exact TCR constant sequence, and the retained reads were trimmed to 150 nt and grouped according to their 12-nt molecular barcodes. Reads in each barcode group were sub-clustered using a 15% Levenshtein threshold, and a quality-weighted consensus sequence was built for each RNA molecule. Non-functional sequences were excluded, and lower-count sequences lying one edit away from another sequence were also excluded. Barcode sub-clusters with fewer than 20% of the maximum read count were removed, based on fitting two negative binomial distributions. TCRdb ran its own pipeline on the public reads, namely fastp trimming at Q25 and MiXCR clone calling, and kept in-frame beta chains. Every entry covers one CDR3 protein and lists the most common genes and DNA from its rows. V and J calls and clone size were set by TCRdb, not the authors. The sample table records around 320,000 distinct CDR3 sequences; roughly 23% of these occur just once. In total, the top ten clones hold around 0.76% of the sample.

The sequenced sample consisted of naive CD8+ T cells from blood, with Jurkat cell RNA spiked in. The cell subset or site label, as the study defines it: FACS-sorted CD8+CD4-CCR7+CD45RA+ naive T cells. The chain employs TRBV7-6 and TRBJ2-7, with 7 bases aligning to TRBD2. The TCR originated in a human donor in good health. Some libraries in this study had Jurkat cell RNA spiked in. The nucleotide sequence is given as TGTGCCAGCAGCTTAATGGCGGGGGTGACTACGGGGCAGTACTTC. This encodes CASSLMAGVTTGQYF.